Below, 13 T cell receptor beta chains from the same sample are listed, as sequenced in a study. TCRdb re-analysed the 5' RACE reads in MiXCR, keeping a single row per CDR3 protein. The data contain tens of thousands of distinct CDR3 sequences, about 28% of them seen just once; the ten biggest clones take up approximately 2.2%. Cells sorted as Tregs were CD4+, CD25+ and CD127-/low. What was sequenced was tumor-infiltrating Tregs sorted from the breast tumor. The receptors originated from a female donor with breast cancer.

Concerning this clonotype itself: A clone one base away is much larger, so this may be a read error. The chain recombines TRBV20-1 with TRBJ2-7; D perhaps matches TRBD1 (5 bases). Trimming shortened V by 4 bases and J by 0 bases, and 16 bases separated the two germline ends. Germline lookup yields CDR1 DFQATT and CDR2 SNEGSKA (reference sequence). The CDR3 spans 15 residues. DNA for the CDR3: TGCAGTGCTACGCCGACGTTCAGGGCCTCCTACGAGCAGTACTTC. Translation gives CSATPTFRASYEQYF.

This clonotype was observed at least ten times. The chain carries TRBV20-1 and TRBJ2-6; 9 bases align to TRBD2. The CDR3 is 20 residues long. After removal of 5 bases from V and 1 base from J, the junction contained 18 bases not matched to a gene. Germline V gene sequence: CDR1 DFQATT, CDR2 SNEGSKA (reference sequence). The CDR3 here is CSAWGFVRSLAGSGANVLTF. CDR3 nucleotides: TGCAGTGCTTGGGGGTTCGTTCGTTCTCTAGCGGGGTCTGGGGCCAACGTCCTGACTTTC.

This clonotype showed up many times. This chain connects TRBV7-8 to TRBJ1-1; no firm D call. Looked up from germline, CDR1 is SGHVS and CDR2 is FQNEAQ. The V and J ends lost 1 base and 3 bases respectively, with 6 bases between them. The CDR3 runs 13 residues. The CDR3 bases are TGTGCCAGCAGCTTAGAACAGCACACTGAAGCTTTCTTT. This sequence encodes CASSLEQHTEAFF.

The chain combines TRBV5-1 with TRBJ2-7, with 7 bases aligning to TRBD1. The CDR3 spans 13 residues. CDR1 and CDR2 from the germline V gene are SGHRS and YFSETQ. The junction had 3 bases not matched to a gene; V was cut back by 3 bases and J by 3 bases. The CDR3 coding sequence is TGCGCCAGCAGCTCGGGACAGAACTACGAGCAGTACTTC. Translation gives CASSSGQNYEQYF.

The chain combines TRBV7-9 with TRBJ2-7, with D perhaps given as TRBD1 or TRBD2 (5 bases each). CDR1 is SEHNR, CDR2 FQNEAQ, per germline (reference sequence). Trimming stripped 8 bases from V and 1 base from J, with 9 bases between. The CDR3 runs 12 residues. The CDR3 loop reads CASGDGSYEQYF. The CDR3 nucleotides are TGTGCCAGCGGGGACGGATCCTACGAGCAGTACTTC.

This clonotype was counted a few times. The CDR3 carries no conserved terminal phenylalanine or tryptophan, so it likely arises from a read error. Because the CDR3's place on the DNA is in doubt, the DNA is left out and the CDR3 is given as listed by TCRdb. The CDR3 sequence is CASSFWPNHRIL. The V gene is TRBV7-3, the J gene TRBJ2-7; TRBD1, the table's D call, was not compared with the DNA. Germline V gene lookup returns CDR1 SGHTA and CDR2 FQGTGA. Termini included, the CDR3 measures 12 amino acids.

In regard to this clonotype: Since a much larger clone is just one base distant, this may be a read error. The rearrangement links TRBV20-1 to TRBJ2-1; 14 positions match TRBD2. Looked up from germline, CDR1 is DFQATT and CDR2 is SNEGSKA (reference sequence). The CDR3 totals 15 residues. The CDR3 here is CGAPTSGRAFGEQFF. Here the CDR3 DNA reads TGCGGTGCTCCGACTAGCGGGAGGGCCTTTGGTGAGCAGTTCTTC.

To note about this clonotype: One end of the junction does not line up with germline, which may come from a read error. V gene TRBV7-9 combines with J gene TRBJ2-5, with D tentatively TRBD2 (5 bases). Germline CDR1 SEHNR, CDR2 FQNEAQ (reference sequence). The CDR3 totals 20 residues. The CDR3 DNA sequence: TGTGCCAGCGGCTTAAGACCTCTCCACGATCTAAAGAGAGGCGGGGAGACCCAGTACTTC. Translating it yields CASGLRPLHDLKRGGETQYF.

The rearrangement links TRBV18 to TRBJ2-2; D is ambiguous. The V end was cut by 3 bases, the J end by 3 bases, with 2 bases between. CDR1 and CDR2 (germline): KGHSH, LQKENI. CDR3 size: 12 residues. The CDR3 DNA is TGTGCCAGCTCACCGGACACCGGGGAGCTGTTTTTT. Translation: CASSPDTGELFF.

CDR3 sequence: CASSQENGNVYGYTF. For the CDR3, the DNA is TGCGCCAGCAGCCAAGAGAACGGGAACGTCTATGGCTACACCTTC. The V gene is TRBV4-1, the J gene TRBJ1-2; D unresolved. Trimming shortened V by 0 bases and J by 4 bases, and 12 bases separated the two germline ends. Germline CDR1 reads MGHRA; CDR2 reads YSYEKL. CDR3 length: 15 residues.

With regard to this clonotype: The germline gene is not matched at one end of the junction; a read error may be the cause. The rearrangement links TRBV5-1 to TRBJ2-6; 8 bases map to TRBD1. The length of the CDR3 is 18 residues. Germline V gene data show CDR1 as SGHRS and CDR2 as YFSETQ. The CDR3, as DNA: TGCGCCAGCAGCTTGGGAGGACAGGGATTGTCTGGGACCAACGTCCTGACTTTC. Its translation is CASSLGGQGLSGTNVLTF.

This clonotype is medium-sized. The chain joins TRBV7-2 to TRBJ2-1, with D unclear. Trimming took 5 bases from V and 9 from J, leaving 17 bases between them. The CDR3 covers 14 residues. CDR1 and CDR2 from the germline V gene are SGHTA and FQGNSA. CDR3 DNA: TGTGCCAGCAGCCGCAACCTGGGCCCCGGTGAGCAGTTCTTC. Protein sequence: CASSRNLGPGEQFF. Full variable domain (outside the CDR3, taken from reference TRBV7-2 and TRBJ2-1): GAGVSQSPSNKVTEKGKDVELRCDPISGHTALYWYRQSLGQGLEFLIYFQGNSAPDKSGLPSDRFSAERTGGSVSTLTIQRTQQEDSAVYLCASSRNLGPGEQFFGPGTRLTVL.

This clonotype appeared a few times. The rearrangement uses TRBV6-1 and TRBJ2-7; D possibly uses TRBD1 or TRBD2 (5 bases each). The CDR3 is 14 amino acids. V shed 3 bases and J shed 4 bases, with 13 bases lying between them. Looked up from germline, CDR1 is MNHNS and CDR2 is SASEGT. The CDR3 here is CASSEERGVYEQYF. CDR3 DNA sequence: TGTGCCAGCAGTGAGGAACGAGGGGTATACGAGCAGTACTTC.